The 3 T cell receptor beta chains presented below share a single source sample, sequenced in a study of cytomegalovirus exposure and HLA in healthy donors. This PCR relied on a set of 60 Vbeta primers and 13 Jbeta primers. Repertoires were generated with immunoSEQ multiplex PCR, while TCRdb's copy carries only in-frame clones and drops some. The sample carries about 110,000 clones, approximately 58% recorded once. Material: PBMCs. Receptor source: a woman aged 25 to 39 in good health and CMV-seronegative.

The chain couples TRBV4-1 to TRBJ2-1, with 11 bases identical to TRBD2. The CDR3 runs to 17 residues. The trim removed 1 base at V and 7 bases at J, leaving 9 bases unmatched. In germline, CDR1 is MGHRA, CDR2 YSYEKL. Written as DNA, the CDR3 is TGCGCCAGCAGCCAAGGATTAGCGGGAGGGTTCAGGAATGAGCAGTTCTTC. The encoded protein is CASSQGLAGGFRNEQFF.

CDR3 nucleotides: TGTGCCAGCAGTGAAGGTCTTCTGTTCTATCAGCCCCAGCATTTT. Residues: CASSEGLLFYQPQHF. The V gene is TRBV6-1, the J gene TRBJ1-5; no firm D call. The CDR3 consists of 15 residues. The germline gives CDR1 MNHNS, CDR2 SASEGT. Deletions cut 1 base from V and 5 bases from J, with 12 bases between.

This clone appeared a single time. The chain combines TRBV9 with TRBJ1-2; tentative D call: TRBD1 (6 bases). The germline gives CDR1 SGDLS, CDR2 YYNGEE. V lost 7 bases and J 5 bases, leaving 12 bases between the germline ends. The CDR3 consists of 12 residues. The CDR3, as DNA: TGTGCCAGCGGGGGGGCGGGTTATGGCTACACCTTC. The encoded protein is CASGGAGYGYTF.